Listed below are T cell receptor beta chains from one sample, sequenced in a study of beta chain features in type 1 diabetes. This table comes from immunoSEQ multiplex PCR, and its TCRdb copy is limited to in-frame clones, with some not included. The data show hundreds of thousands of clones, less than 20% seen once. Sequencing was done on a sample of naive CD4+ T cells from blood. The receptors shown here come from a man aged 18 to 29 in good health. The CDR3 runs from the conserved cysteine through the conserved F or W. A D gene is named only where the DNA matches it firmly. A row's size may be missing; if present it is once, few, many or a size class.

clone_size: few
j_call: TRBJ1-3
v_call: TRBV4-1
d_call: NA
cdr3_aa: CASSQFLSSGNTIYF
cdr3_nt: TGCGCCAGCAGCCAATTTTTGAGCTCTGGAAACACCATATATTTT

clone_size: NA
j_call: TRBJ2-2
v_call: TRBV19
d_call: TRBD1
cdr3_aa: CASSRTGVGGELFF
cdr3_nt: TGTGCCAGTAGCCGGACAGGGGTCGGCGGGGAGCTGTTTTTT

clone_size: few
j_call: TRBJ1-6
v_call: TRBV18
d_call: TRBD1
cdr3_aa: CASSLQEGARNSPLHF
cdr3_nt: TGTGCCAGCTCACTTCAGGAGGGGGCGCGGAATTCACCCCTCCACTTT

clone_size: NA
j_call: TRBJ2-1
v_call: TRBV2
d_call: NA
cdr3_aa: CASRFSVYNEQFF
cdr3_nt: TGTGCCAGCAGGTTTAGCGTCTACAATGAGCAGTTCTTC

clone_size: NA
j_call: TRBJ2-7
v_call: TRBV9
d_call: NA
cdr3_aa: CASSVGTDPYEQYF
cdr3_nt: TGTGCCAGCAGCGTCGGGACGGATCCCTACGAGCAGTACTTC

clone_size: NA
j_call: TRBJ1-1
v_call: TRBV10-3
d_call: TRBD1
cdr3_aa: CAISESSGQGAVAFF
cdr3_nt: TGTGCCATCAGTGAGTCTTCGGGACAGGGGGCAGTAGCTTTCTTT

clone_size: few
j_call: TRBJ2-3
v_call: TRBV28
d_call: TRBD1
cdr3_aa: CAIAGTGLTDTQYF
cdr3_nt: TGTGCCATTGCCGGGACAGGGTTAACAGATACGCAGTATTTT

clone_size: NA
j_call: TRBJ2-5
v_call: TRBV4-3
d_call: TRBD1
cdr3_aa: CASSQATPRQGRETQYF
cdr3_nt: TGCGCCAGCAGCCAAGCGACCCCCCGACAGGGCCGAGAGACCCAGTACTTC

clone_size: NA
j_call: TRBJ2-3
v_call: TRBV11-2
d_call: NA
cdr3_aa: CASSFRTGDTQYF
cdr3_nt: TGTGCCAGCAGCTTTAGAACCGGGGATACGCAGTATTTT

clone_size: NA
j_call: TRBJ2-7
v_call: TRBV10-3
d_call: NA
cdr3_aa: CAISLGGLRGSEQYF
cdr3_nt: TGTGCCATCAGCCTAGGGGGACTCCGAGGGAGCGAGCAGTACTTC

clone_size: NA
j_call: TRBJ2-2
v_call: TRBV5-1
d_call: TRBD1
cdr3_aa: CASRYRDRGANTGELFF
cdr3_nt: TGCGCCAGCAGATACCGGGACAGGGGCGCGAACACCGGGGAGCTGTTTTTT

clone_size: NA
j_call: TRBJ2-3
v_call: TRBV13
d_call: TRBD1
cdr3_aa: CASSKGLGQGLSDTQYF
cdr3_nt: TGTGCCAGCAGCAAAGGTCTGGGACAGGGGCTTTCAGATACGCAGTATTTT

clone_size: few
j_call: TRBJ2-7
v_call: TRBV13
d_call: NA
cdr3_aa: CASSLSSSQARSYEQYF
cdr3_nt: TGTGCCAGCAGCTTGTCCAGCTCACAGGCGCGTTCCTACGAGCAGTACTTC

clone_size: NA
j_call: TRBJ1-1
v_call: TRBV5-1
d_call: NA
cdr3_aa: CASSSAGRNTEAFF
cdr3_nt: TGCGCCAGCTCGTCGGCGGGGCGGAACACTGAAGCTTTCTTT

clone_size: few
j_call: TRBJ2-7
v_call: TRBV6-5
d_call: NA
cdr3_aa: CASSFLLSATPYEQYF
cdr3_nt: TGTGCCAGCAGTTTCCTCTTAAGTGCTACACCATACGAGCAGTACTTC

clone_size: NA
j_call: TRBJ2-5
v_call: TRBV2
d_call: NA
cdr3_aa: CASSDRGKETQYF
cdr3_nt: TGTGCCAGCAGTGACAGGGGCAAAGAGACCCAGTACTTC

clone_size: NA
j_call: TRBJ1-5
v_call: TRBV7-8
d_call: TRBD1
cdr3_aa: CASSPLGTGKNNQPQHF
cdr3_nt: TGTGCCAGCAGCCCCCTGGGGACAGGAAAAAACAATCAGCCCCAGCATTTT

clone_size: NA
j_call: TRBJ2-4
v_call: TRBV7-8
d_call: NA
cdr3_aa: CASSLVPLSRGHAKNIQYF
cdr3_nt: TGTGCCAGCAGCTTAGTCCCCCTAAGTCGGGGGCACGCCAAAAACATTCAGTACTTC

clone_size: few
j_call: TRBJ2-3
v_call: TRBV7-2
d_call: TRBD2
cdr3_aa: CASSLSSGASTDTQYF
cdr3_nt: TGTGCCAGCAGCTTGTCAAGCGGGGCTAGCACAGATACGCAGTATTTT

clone_size: NA
j_call: TRBJ2-5
v_call: TRBV5-1
d_call: TRBD1
cdr3_aa: CASSLVGQGMWETQYF
cdr3_nt: TGCGCCAGCAGCTTGGTTGGACAGGGGATGTGGGAGACCCAGTACTTC

clone_size: NA
j_call: TRBJ1-5
v_call: TRBV7-2
d_call: TRBD1
cdr3_aa: CASSPADRGTILGQPQHF
cdr3_nt: TGTGCCAGCAGCCCGGCGGACAGGGGAACCATACTAGGTCAGCCCCAGCATTTT

clone_size: NA
j_call: TRBJ1-2
v_call: TRBV5-4
d_call: NA
cdr3_aa: CASSSGRANYGYTF
cdr3_nt: TGTGCCAGCAGCTCCGGACGGGCTAACTATGGCTACACCTTC

clone_size: NA
j_call: TRBJ2-7
v_call: TRBV9
d_call: TRBD1
cdr3_aa: CASSVGGQGDYEQYF
cdr3_nt: TGTGCCAGCAGCGTAGGCGGACAGGGGGACTACGAGCAGTACTTC

clone_size: few
j_call: TRBJ2-5
v_call: TRBV18
d_call: NA
cdr3_aa: CASSQPQETQYF
cdr3_nt: TGTGCCAGCTCACAGCCTCAAGAGACCCAGTACTTC

clone_size: few
j_call: TRBJ2-7
v_call: TRBV28
d_call: NA
cdr3_aa: CASSRVSYEQYF
cdr3_nt: TGTGCCAGCAGCAGGGTTAGTTACGAGCAGTACTTC

clone_size: few
j_call: TRBJ1-2
v_call: TRBV29-1
d_call: TRBD1
cdr3_aa: CSVEQGALGYGYTF
cdr3_nt: TGCAGCGTTGAGCAGGGGGCCCTAGGCTATGGCTACACCTTC

clone_size: NA
j_call: TRBJ2-7
v_call: TRBV7-3
d_call: TRBD2
cdr3_aa: CASSLNTGGRHEQYF
cdr3_nt: TGTGCCAGCAGCTTAAATACGGGAGGGCGACACGAGCAGTACTTC

clone_size: NA
j_call: TRBJ1-1
v_call: TRBV7-2
d_call: NA
cdr3_aa: CASSSGINTEAFF
cdr3_nt: TGTGCCAGCAGCAGCGGGATCAACACTGAAGCTTTCTTT

clone_size: few
j_call: TRBJ1-1
v_call: TRBV7-9
d_call: NA
cdr3_aa: CASTIRTANTEAFF
cdr3_nt: TGTGCCAGCACCATTAGGACGGCAAACACTGAAGCTTTCTTT

clone_size: few
j_call: TRBJ2-6
v_call: TRBV19
d_call: NA
cdr3_aa: CASSIRGISGANVLTF
cdr3_nt: TGTGCCAGTAGTATACGGGGTATTTCTGGGGCCAACGTCCTGACTTTC

clone_size: few
j_call: TRBJ2-5
v_call: TRBV7-3
d_call: NA
cdr3_aa: CASSLGQTQYF
cdr3_nt: TGTGCCAGCAGCTTGGGGCAGACCCAGTACTTC

clone_size: NA
j_call: TRBJ1-5
v_call: TRBV29-1
d_call: NA
cdr3_aa: CSVGGIGQPQHF
cdr3_nt: TGCAGCGTTGGGGGCATCGGGCAGCCCCAGCATTTT

clone_size: few
j_call: TRBJ2-5
v_call: TRBV11-2
d_call: NA
cdr3_aa: CASSFTGSQYF
cdr3_nt: TGTGCCAGCAGCTTTACAGGGAGCCAGTACTTC

clone_size: few
j_call: TRBJ2-3
v_call: TRBV13
d_call: NA
cdr3_aa: CASSLVWSWTDTQYF
cdr3_nt: TGTGCCAGCAGCTTAGTTTGGTCTTGGACAGATACGCAGTATTTT

clone_size: NA
j_call: TRBJ1-2
v_call: TRBV10-3
d_call: NA
cdr3_aa: CAISESPGVEGYTF
cdr3_nt: TGTGCCATCAGTGAGTCGCCAGGGGTTGAAGGCTACACCTTC

clone_size: NA
j_call: TRBJ1-5
v_call: TRBV7-9
d_call: NA
cdr3_aa: CASIQTGGSNQPQHF
cdr3_nt: TGTGCCAGCATCCAAACGGGGGGCTCCAATCAGCCCCAGCATTTT

clone_size: few
j_call: TRBJ2-1
v_call: TRBV11-3
d_call: TRBD2
cdr3_aa: CASSLGTSGRVYNEQFF
cdr3_nt: TGTGCCAGCAGCTTAGGGACTAGCGGGAGAGTCTACAATGAGCAGTTCTTC

clone_size: NA
j_call: TRBJ1-1
v_call: TRBV25-1
d_call: TRBD1
cdr3_aa: CASSDPGTGRAEAFF
cdr3_nt: TGTGCCAGCAGTGACCCCGGGACAGGTCGGGCTGAAGCTTTCTTT

clone_size: NA
j_call: TRBJ2-3
v_call: TRBV7-9
d_call: TRBD2
cdr3_aa: CASSFTSGGTDTQYF
cdr3_nt: TGTGCCAGCAGCTTTACTAGCGGGGGCACAGATACGCAGTATTTT

clone_size: few
j_call: TRBJ1-5
v_call: TRBV4-3
d_call: NA
cdr3_aa: CASSQGVLRPQHF
cdr3_nt: TGCGCCAGCAGCCAAGGGGTGTTGCGGCCCCAGCATTTT

clone_size: NA
j_call: TRBJ2-6
v_call: TRBV5-1
d_call: TRBD1
cdr3_aa: CASSVGQGSSGANVLTF
cdr3_nt: TGCGCCAGCAGCGTAGGACAGGGTTCTTCTGGGGCCAACGTCCTGACTTTC

clone_size: few
j_call: TRBJ2-1
v_call: TRBV11-3
d_call: TRBD1
cdr3_aa: CASSLVKGAPYNEQFF
cdr3_nt: TGTGCCAGCAGCTTAGTTAAGGGGGCACCCTACAATGAGCAGTTCTTC

clone_size: NA
j_call: TRBJ2-1
v_call: TRBV5-4
d_call: TRBD2
cdr3_aa: CASSWKPGLRNEQFF
cdr3_nt: TGTGCCAGCAGCTGGAAACCGGGACTAAGGAATGAGCAGTTCTTC

clone_size: few
j_call: TRBJ2-7
v_call: TRBV7-2
d_call: NA
cdr3_aa: CASSLAFEQYF
cdr3_nt: TGTGCCAGCAGCTTAGCGTTCGAGCAGTACTTC

clone_size: few
j_call: TRBJ2-1
v_call: TRBV13
d_call: TRBD2
cdr3_aa: CASSSRMTSGRQFF
cdr3_nt: TGTGCCAGCAGCTCCCGGATGACTAGCGGTCGGCAGTTCTTC

clone_size: NA
j_call: TRBJ2-7
v_call: TRBV21-1
d_call: NA
cdr3_aa: CASKNYEQYF
cdr3_nt: TGTGCCAGCAAAAACTACGAGCAGTACTTC

clone_size: NA
j_call: TRBJ2-6
v_call: TRBV18
d_call: NA
cdr3_aa: CASSPRQALYGANVLTF
cdr3_nt: TGTGCCAGCTCACCACGGCAGGCCCTCTATGGGGCCAACGTCCTGACTTTC

clone_size: NA
j_call: TRBJ2-3
v_call: TRBV4-3
d_call: TRBD2
cdr3_aa: CASSGGGDTDTQYF
cdr3_nt: TGCGCCAGCAGCGGGGGAGGGGACACAGATACGCAGTATTTT

clone_size: few
j_call: TRBJ1-4
v_call: TRBV29-1
d_call: NA
cdr3_aa: CSVEGTQNEKLFF
cdr3_nt: TGCAGCGTTGAGGGGACTCAGAATGAAAAACTGTTTTTT

clone_size: few
j_call: TRBJ2-5
v_call: TRBV5-1
d_call: TRBD2
cdr3_aa: CASSLGAGAQETQYF
cdr3_nt: TGCGCCAGCAGCTTGGGAGCGGGGGCCCAAGAGACCCAGTACTTC

clone_size: NA
j_call: TRBJ1-4
v_call: TRBV6-5
d_call: NA
cdr3_aa: CASSYSAGRSEKLFF
cdr3_nt: TGTGCCAGCAGTTACTCGGCCGGCCGGTCTGAAAAACTGTTTTTT